The 29 T cell receptor beta chains presented below share a single source sample, sequenced in a study of T-cell memory formation after mild COVID-19. MiXCR, run by TCRdb on the 5' RACE reads, gives a single entry per CDR3 protein. The sample has approximately 350,000 distinct CDR3 sequences; approximately 13% are singletons. Material for sequencing was PBMCs or a T cell subset sorted from them (not recorded which). The source is a young man who had mild COVID-19 (a few samples of this study predate the infection). Cell type and time point are not known.

The chain recombines TRBV18 with TRBJ1-2, with D possibly matching TRBD1 (6 bases). This CDR3 region has 15 residues. Trimming cost V 6 bases and J 7 bases, with 21 bases left between them. CDR1 is KGHSH, CDR2 LQKENI, per germline. The CDR3 region is CASSYQASGGSGYTF. DNA of the CDR3: TGTGCCAGCTCGTACCAAGCTTCCGGGGGCTCTGGCTACACCTTC. Full variable domain (rest looked up from reference TRBV18 and TRBJ1-2): NAGVMQNPRHLVRRRGQEARLRCSPMKGHSHVYWYRQLPEEGLKFMVYLQKENIIDESGMPKERFSAEFPKEGPSILRIQQVVRGDSAAYFCASSYQASGGSGYTFGSGTRLTVV.

This chain joins TRBV19 and TRBJ2-1; the match to TRBD1 covers 7 bases. The CDR3 is 14 residues long. Trimming removed 4 bases from V and 4 bases from J; junction bases left unmatched: 4. Germline lookup yields CDR1 LNHDA and CDR2 SQIVND (reference sequence). CDR3 residues: CASSTGTAYNEQFF. CDR3 DNA sequence: TGTGCCAGTAGTACCGGGACAGCTTACAATGAGCAGTTCTTC.

In this sample, this clonotype turned up many times. This chain joins TRBV11-2 and TRBJ2-3, with D perhaps given as TRBD1 or TRBD2 (6 bases each). Germline assignment: CDR1 SGHAT and CDR2 FQNNGV. The CDR3 loop spans 16 amino acids. V shed 5 bases and J shed 2 bases, with 17 bases lying between them. CDR3 nucleotides: TGTGCCAGCAGCCCCCTCCTGGGGGGCCCCACAGATACGCAGTATTTT. Its translation: CASSPLLGGPTDTQYF.

The sample holds many counts of this clonotype. This chain joins TRBV28 and TRBJ2-3; D call uncertain. V lost 5 bases to trimming and J lost 2 bases, with 17 bases between them. The CDR3 extends over 16 amino acids. Germline V gene data show CDR1 as MDHEN and CDR2 as SYDVKM. Here the CDR3 DNA reads TGTGCCAGCAGTACCCTGACATTTACCCTCACAGATACGCAGTATTTT. Its translation: CASSTLTFTLTDTQYF.

This clonotype has a handful of counts. V gene TRBV12-3 or TRBV12-4 combines with J gene TRBJ1-1, with D hard to call. V lost 6 bases, J lost 8 bases, and 13 bases lay in between. CDR3 size: 12 residues. CDR3 in DNA: TGTGCCAGCAGGACCCCGGGGTCAGAAGCTTTCTTT. Encoded protein: CASRTPGSEAFF.

J is TRBJ1-1 and V is TRBV7-2; possible D gene TRBD1, 6 bases. The V gene's germline CDR1 is SGHTA and CDR2 FQGNSA. The CDR3 totals 15 residues. V lost 1 base and J lost 4, with 13 bases in between. CDR3 nucleotide sequence: TGTGCCAGCAGCTTAGTCGGGGGCGCGGGCACTGAAGCTTTCTTT. Translating gives CASSLVGGAGTEAFF.

The chain uses TRBV4-1 and TRBJ2-7; the match to TRBD1 covers 7 bases. CDR3 length: 17 amino acids. Germline V gives CDR1 MGHRA, CDR2 YSYEKL. Trimming at V came to 1 base and at J to 2 bases, leaving 11 bases not matched to a gene. In DNA, the CDR3 is TGCGCCAGCAGCCAAGGGGGAACCGGGACAGAGACCTACGAGCAGTACTTC. Its protein product is CASSQGGTGTETYEQYF.

This clonotype was detected many times. The chain carries TRBV7-2 and TRBJ2-2; TRBD2 is a possible D gene (7 bases). The CDR3 sequence is 15 residues long. Looked up from germline, CDR1 is SGHTA and CDR2 is FQGNSA. The V and J ends lost 5 bases and 5 bases respectively, with 15 bases between them. The DNA of the CDR3 is TGTGCCAGCAGCCCGGGGGGCCCGGGTACCGGGGAGCTGTTTTTT. It translates to CASSPGGPGTGELFF.

This sequence joins TRBV20-1 and TRBJ2-2; 10 bases line up with TRBD2. The CDR3 contains 14 residues. V trimming: 2 bases; J trimming: 5 bases; junction bases outside the gene matches: 2. From germline, CDR1 is DFQATT and CDR2 SNEGSKA (reference sequence). The CDR3, as DNA: TGCAGTGCTAGACTAGCGGGGGAAACCGGGGAGCTGTTTTTT. Protein sequence: CSARLAGETGELFF.

J is TRBJ1-6 and V is TRBV20-1; D unresolved. Germline CDR1 reads DFQATT; CDR2 reads SNEGSKA (reference sequence). With 2 bases removed from V and 6 bases from J, the gap between germline ends came to 14 bases. This CDR3 spans 15 amino acids. This CDR3 is CSARLMRRANSPLHF. CDR3 DNA: TGCAGTGCTAGACTTATGAGGCGGGCTAATTCACCCCTCCACTTT.

The chain couples TRBV6-2 or TRBV6-3 to TRBJ1-1; D is possibly TRBD1 (5 bases). This CDR3 spans 15 amino acids. V was trimmed by 0 bases and J by 6 bases, leaving 14 bases between them. The germline V gene has CDR1 MNHEY and CDR2 SVGEGT. Here the CDR3 DNA reads TGTGCCAGCAGTTACTCGCGAGGGGAGTACCCTGAAGCTTTCTTT. It translates to CASSYSRGEYPEAFF.

The chain recombines TRBV27 with TRBJ2-1; the D is unclear. Germline V gene lookup returns CDR1 MNHEY and CDR2 SMNVEV (reference sequence). Deletions cut 5 bases from V and 9 bases from J, with 20 bases between. The CDR3 extends over 15 amino acids. For the CDR3, the DNA is TGTGCCAGCAGTCCCTCAGTTTCGGCTGCGGCTGAGCAGTTCTTC. Protein sequence: CASSPSVSAAAEQFF.

The chain recombines TRBV5-4 with TRBJ2-5, with TRBD2 matching 10 bases. Germline V gene sequence: CDR1 SGHNT, CDR2 YYREEE (reference sequence). The CDR3 loop spans 15 amino acids. The V segment lost 1 base and the J segment 0 bases; nucleotides outside the gene matches: 0. The CDR3 reads CASSLTSGDQETQYF. The CDR3 region has the DNA TGTGCCAGCAGCTTGACTAGCGGGGACCAAGAGACCCAGTACTTC.

This clonotype has more than one count but fewer than ten. This CDR3 reads CASSLPLHDNEQFF. CDR3 coding DNA: TGTGCCAGCTCATTGCCCCTCCACGACAATGAGCAGTTCTTC. The chain couples TRBV18 to TRBJ2-1; D is undetermined. CDR1 is KGHSH, CDR2 LQKENI, per germline. The CDR3 is 14 amino acids. V lost 5 bases, J lost 5 bases, and 13 bases lay in between.

This clonotype was observed a single time. J is TRBJ1-2 and V is TRBV6-2 or TRBV6-3; D might be TRBD1 (6 bases). Germline CDR1 MNHEY, CDR2 SVGEGT. The CDR3 has 15 residues. The V and J ends lost 6 bases and 4 bases respectively, with 18 bases between them. CDR3: CASRPPDRPAYGYTF. The DNA of the CDR3 is TGTGCCAGCAGGCCCCCTGACAGGCCCGCCTATGGCTACACCTTC.

This clonotype was detected only a few times. This chain joins TRBV12-3 or TRBV12-4 and TRBJ2-3; 7 positions match TRBD2. The CDR3 has 16 residues. With 6 bases clipped from V and 2 bases from J, the junction kept 11 bases outside the gene matches. The CDR3 DNA follows: TGTGCCAGCAGCGATGGGGGTCGGGGGGTCACAGATACGCAGTATTTT. Translated: CASSDGGRGVTDTQYF.

This clonotype was detected a few times. The chain has TRBV7-9 and TRBJ2-7; a possible D gene is TRBD1 (6 bases). Trimming left V 4 bases short and J 4 bases short, with 14 bases between. The CDR3 covers 14 residues. Germline V gene data show CDR1 as SEHNR and CDR2 as FQNEAQ (reference sequence). The CDR3 nucleotides read TGTGCCAGCAGCTCACAGGGTAGCGCTTACGAGCAGTACTTC. As protein: CASSSQGSAYEQYF.

The chain recombines TRBV5-4 with TRBJ2-7; D possibly corresponds to TRBD2 (6 bases). The germline V gene encodes CDR1 SGHNT and CDR2 YYREEE (reference sequence). The CDR3 is 14 amino acids. V lost 3 bases to trimming and J lost 5 bases, with 15 bases between them. DNA of the CDR3: TGTGCCAGCAGCTCCCGGGCCCCGGGGGACGAGCAGTACTTC. Protein: CASSSRAPGDEQYF.

V usage is TRBV20-1 and J usage is TRBJ1-1, with D possibly being TRBD1 (6 bases). The CDR3 extends over 14 amino acids. Germline V CDR1 and CDR2: DFQATT, SNEGSKA (reference sequence). V was shortened by 4 bases and J by 10 bases, with 22 bases between the two germline ends. CDR3 amino acids: CSATTPAGVRVAFF. The CDR3 DNA sequence: TGCAGTGCTACCACCCCGGCAGGGGTGAGGGTAGCTTTCTTT.

The table lists this clonotype with a few counts. This chain's CDR3 is CASGLQSETQYF. The CDR3 DNA follows: TGTGCCAGCGGGTTACAGTCGGAGACCCAGTACTTC. The rearrangement links TRBV3-1 to TRBJ2-5; no definite D call. Trimming pared 8 bases from V and 5 bases from J, leaving 12 bases between. This CDR3 has 12 amino acids. Germline lookup yields CDR1 LGHDT and CDR2 YNNKEL (reference sequence).

This clonotype was seen many times. The chain recombines TRBV10-3 with TRBJ2-1; TRBD2 is a possible D gene (5 bases). The germline CDR1 and CDR2 sequences are ENHRY and SYGVKD. This CDR3 has 17 residues. Trimming shortened V by 1 base and J by 6 bases, and 19 bases separated the two germline ends. The CDR3 spells CAISEFLRSGVLNEQFF. The CDR3 nucleotides are TGTGCCATCAGTGAGTTCCTTCGGAGCGGCGTGCTCAATGAGCAGTTCTTC.

The chain recombines TRBV10-3 with TRBJ2-3; 7 bases map to TRBD1. V dropped 6 bases and J dropped 0; count of bases not matched to a gene: 3. Germline CDR1 ENHRY, CDR2 SYGVKD. This CDR3 has 14 amino acids. The CDR3 loop reads CAISWDSSTDTQYF. CDR3 DNA: TGTGCCATCAGCTGGGACAGTAGCACAGATACGCAGTATTTT.

This clonotype was detected only a few times. V is TRBV4-1 and J is TRBJ1-3; D may be TRBD1 (6 bases). V lost 1 base and J 0 bases, leaving 16 bases between the germline ends. This CDR3 is built from 18 residues. CDR1 MGHRA and CDR2 YSYEKL come from the germline V gene. CDR3 in DNA: TGCGCCAGCAGCCAAGTCGAGGGGGGGCGCGGCTCTGGAAACACCATATATTTT. Amino acids: CASSQVEGGRGSGNTIYF.

The genes are TRBV7-9 and TRBJ1-2; D remains ambiguous. The CDR3 loop spans 12 amino acids. CDR1 SEHNR and CDR2 FQNEAQ come from the germline V gene (reference sequence). V gave up 0 bases and J gave up 8 bases, with 7 bases separating them. The CDR3 reads CASSLARKGYTF. The DNA for the CDR3 is TGTGCCAGCAGCTTAGCCAGAAAGGGCTACACCTTC.

This clonotype was seen a few times. CDR3 bases: TGTGCCAGCAGTTTACAGGGCCGGGGCAATCAGCCCCAGCATTTT. Protein sequence: CASSLQGRGNQPQHF. The chain couples TRBV28 to TRBJ1-5; possible D gene TRBD1, 5 bases. There are 15 residues in the CDR3. From germline, CDR1 is MDHEN and CDR2 SYDVKM. V was clipped by 2 bases and J by 2 bases, with 10 bases between them.

This clonotype was observed at least ten times. This chain connects TRBV5-1 to TRBJ2-3; tentatively, D is TRBD1 (6 bases). Trimming removed 4 bases from V and 5 bases from J, with 14 bases in between. CDR1 SGHRS and CDR2 YFSETQ come from the germline V gene. The CDR3 covers 14 residues. CDR3 DNA sequence: TGCGCCAGCAGCATGGGACAATATCGAGATACGCAGTATTTT. It specifies CASSMGQYRDTQYF.

This clonotype was picked up a small number of times. The chain uses TRBV29-1 and TRBJ2-1; D could derive from TRBD1 or TRBD2 (5 bases each). Trimming shortened V by 3 bases and J by 7 bases, and 13 bases separated the two germline ends. Germline CDR1 reads SQVTM; CDR2 reads ANQGSEA. The CDR3 consists of 13 residues. CDR3 protein: CSVESGPGNEQFF. Here the CDR3 DNA reads TGCAGCGTTGAGTCGGGACCAGGGAATGAGCAGTTCTTC.

The chain joins TRBV10-3 to TRBJ1-1; D is undetermined. This CDR3 is built from 14 residues. Germline CDR1 is ENHRY and CDR2 is SYGVKD. With 6 bases removed from V and 4 bases from J, the gap between germline ends came to 15 bases. The CDR3: CAIRKGAPGTEAFF. CDR3 nucleotide sequence: TGTGCCATCAGAAAAGGAGCGCCTGGCACTGAAGCTTTCTTT.

The V and J genes are TRBV6-5 and TRBJ2-1; no clear D. The V end was cut by 4 bases, the J end by 3 bases, with 10 bases between. This CDR3 is built from 14 residues. Germline assignment: CDR1 MNHEY and CDR2 SVGAGI. The CDR3 DNA reads TGTGCCAGCAGTTTCCAACACGGCTACAATGAGCAGTTCTTC. Translating it yields CASSFQHGYNEQFF.